Presented here are 21 T cell receptor beta chains from one specimen sequenced in a study of T cell responses to AZD1222 COVID-19 vaccine. The protocol was immunoSEQ multiplex PCR, while the TCRdb copy is restricted to in-frame clones and leaves out a portion. Of 120,000 or so clones in the sample, about nine tenths were seen once. Sequencing used peripheral blood, obtained on day 0 of AZD1222 vaccination. The receptor set was obtained from an adult in good health.

This chain joins TRBV9 and TRBJ2-1, with 14 bases lining up with TRBD2. Germline values: CDR1 SGDLS, CDR2 YYNGEE. The CDR3 is 16 residues long. The junction had 10 bases not matched to a gene; V was cut back by 6 bases and J by 8 bases. CDR3 amino acids: CASTSGTSGSLDEQFF. CDR3 coding DNA: TGTGCCAGCACCTCGGGGACTAGCGGGAGTCTGGATGAGCAGTTCTTC.

This rearrangement joins TRBV29-1 to TRBJ2-1, with 10 positions matching TRBD2. This CDR3 comprises 13 residues. Germline assignment: CDR1 SQVTM and CDR2 ANQGSEA. J was trimmed by 4 bases and V by 4 bases; bases with no gene match: 1. CDR3 bases: TGCAGCGTTGTGACTAGCGGGTACAATGAGCAGTTCTTC. Its protein product is CSVVTSGYNEQFF.

DNA of the CDR3: TGTGCCAGCAGGGGCAGGGAAGAGACCCAGTACTTC. This encodes CASRGREETQYF. The V and J genes are TRBV2 and TRBJ2-5; tentative D call: TRBD1 (5 bases). The CDR3 is 12 residues long. Germline CDR1 SNHLY, CDR2 FYNNEI. V lost 6 bases to trimming and J lost 3 bases, with 8 bases between them.

This clone is a singleton in its sample. This chain uses TRBV28 with TRBJ1-3, with a weak D call TRBD1 (6 bases). Germline V lookup: CDR1 MDHEN, CDR2 SYDVKM. The CDR3 runs to 17 residues. V was trimmed by 7 bases and J by 0 bases, leaving 19 bases between them. CDR3 in amino acids: CASTRKKGHGSGNTIYF. CDR3 DNA: TGTGCCAGCACAAGGAAGAAGGGACATGGCTCTGGAAACACCATATATTTT.

The chain couples TRBV9 to TRBJ2-7; 7 bases fit TRBD2. The CDR3 sequence is 15 residues long. Unmatched junction bases numbered 6, after V lost 0 bases and J lost 3 bases. Germline CDR1 and CDR2: SGDLS and YYNGEE. CDR3 DNA: TGTGCCAGCAGCGTAGAACCCGGCGGGAGCTACGAGCAGTACTTC. Protein: CASSVEPGGSYEQYF.

The V and J genes are TRBV2 and TRBJ2-3, with 8 positions matching TRBD1. The CDR3 runs 14 residues. The trim removed 8 bases at V and 2 bases at J, leaving 6 bases unmatched. The V gene's germline CDR1 is SNHLY and CDR2 FYNNEI. The CDR3 protein is CASGEDRDTDTQYF. The CDR3 region has the DNA TGTGCCAGCGGGGAGGACAGGGACACAGATACGCAGTATTTT.

V is TRBV28 and J is TRBJ2-7; 11 bases are a match to TRBD2. The V gene's germline CDR1 is MDHEN and CDR2 SYDVKM. Losses at the gene ends were 6 bases for V and 3 bases for J; bases not matched to a gene: 10. CDR3 length: 16 amino acids. CDR3 nucleotide sequence: TGTGCCAGCAGAGATCCCACTAGCGGGAGCGACTACGAGCAGTACTTC. Translation gives CASRDPTSGSDYEQYF.

This clone has just one count. CDR3 residues: CATSDPRLAGRIDEQFF. DNA of the CDR3: TGTGCCACCAGTGATCCCAGACTAGCGGGGCGGATCGATGAGCAGTTCTTC. The chain recombines TRBV24-1 with TRBJ2-1; 11 bases are a match to TRBD2. Germline loops: CDR1 KGHDR, CDR2 SFDVKD. With 3 bases clipped from V and 8 bases from J, the junction kept 11 bases outside the gene matches. The CDR3 covers 17 residues.

The chain recombines TRBV12-5 with TRBJ2-3; 12 bases match TRBD2. V lost 6 bases, J lost 8 bases, and 6 bases stayed unmatched. The length of the CDR3 is 14 residues. Germline V CDR1 and CDR2: LGHNT, FRNRAP. The CDR3 DNA sequence: TGTGCTAGTGGCCCTAGCGGGAGGGCAGCTACGCAGTATTTT. Protein sequence: CASGPSGRAATQYF.

The chain employs TRBV19 and TRBJ2-1; possible D gene TRBD2, 6 bases. Trimming removed 10 bases from V and 8 bases from J, with 12 bases in between. Looked up from germline, CDR1 is LNHDA and CDR2 is SQIVND (reference sequence). The CDR3 is 11 amino acids. CDR3 residues: CATPGSDEQFF. The CDR3 DNA reads as TGTGCCACCCCCGGGAGCGATGAGCAGTTCTTC.

In nucleotides, the CDR3 is TGCGCCAGCAGCTTGGGTTTGGGGACTAGGGGTTATTACAATGAGCAGTTCTTC. Its translation is CASSLGLGTRGYYNEQFF. The V call is TRBV5-1, the J call TRBJ2-1, with 8 bases identical to TRBD2. CDR3 size: 18 residues. CDR1 and CDR2 (germline): SGHRS, YFSETQ. With V trimmed by 0 bases and J by 4 bases, 12 bases remained unmatched.

This sequence joins TRBV15 and TRBJ1-6; 11 bases map to TRBD1. The CDR3 totals 17 residues. CDR1 and CDR2 from the germline V gene are LNHNV and YYDKDF (reference sequence). V trimming: 3 bases; J trimming: 1 base; junction bases outside the gene matches: 2. CDR3 sequence reads: CATSRDRGRSYNSPLHF. CDR3 in DNA: TGTGCCACCAGCAGGGACAGGGGGCGATCCTATAATTCACCCCTCCACTTT.

This clone appeared once. The chain couples TRBV28 to TRBJ1-6; tentative D call: TRBD1 (5 bases). V was cut by 3 bases and J by 8 bases, with 11 bases left in between. Germline CDR1 MDHEN, CDR2 SYDVKM. CDR3 length: 14 amino acids. This chain's CDR3 is CASSLVLGDSPLHF. The CDR3 DNA is TGTGCCAGCAGTTTGGTCCTAGGGGATTCACCCCTCCACTTT.

The chain uses TRBV5-1 and TRBJ2-5, with 10 nucleotides matching TRBD1. V shed 0 bases, J shed 2 bases, and the junction held 4 bases outside the gene matches. The CDR3 runs 16 residues. CDR1 and CDR2 from the germline V gene are SGHRS and YFSETQ. CDR3 protein: CASSLGGQGKQETQYF. The CDR3, as DNA: TGCGCCAGCAGCTTGGGGGGACAGGGGAAACAAGAGACCCAGTACTTC.

V gene TRBV2 combines with J gene TRBJ1-1; D remains ambiguous. Germline V lookup: CDR1 SNHLY, CDR2 FYNNEI. This CDR3 has 13 residues. V was shortened by 11 bases and J by 0 bases, with 13 bases between the two germline ends. The CDR3 is CAAADVVNTEAFF. CDR3 DNA: TGTGCCGCCGCGGACGTAGTGAACACTGAAGCTTTCTTT. Full variable domain (outside the CDR3, taken from reference TRBV2 and TRBJ1-1): EPEVTQTPSHQVTQMGQEVILRCVPISNHLYFYWYRQILGQKVEFLVSFYNNEISEKSEIFDDQFSVERPDGSNFTLKIRSTKLEDSAMYFCAAADVVNTEAFFGQGTRLTVV.

J is TRBJ2-1 and V is TRBV29-1; TRBD2 matches 7 bases. This CDR3 comprises 14 residues. V dropped 8 bases and J dropped 3; count of bases not matched to a gene: 10. The germline gives CDR1 SQVTM, CDR2 ANQGSEA. The DNA for the CDR3 is TGCAGCACACGTTCCCCTAGCGGCTACAATGAGCAGTTCTTC. It translates to CSTRSPSGYNEQFF.

The gene calls are TRBV11-2 and TRBJ2-1; D remains ambiguous. This CDR3 is 15 amino acids long. The germline V gene encodes CDR1 SGHAT and CDR2 FQNNGV. Trimming pared 0 bases from V and 12 bases from J, leaving 18 bases between. For the CDR3, the DNA is TGTGCCAGCAGCTTAGAGCGCCCCCCCGTAGGCGGGCAGTTCTTC. This codes for CASSLERPPVGGQFF.

This clone came up once. The rearrangement joins TRBV27 to TRBJ1-3, with D tentatively TRBD1 (5 bases). CDR3 length: 14 amino acids. Per the germline V gene, CDR1 is MNHEY and CDR2 is SMNVEV (reference sequence). The V end was cut by 3 bases, the J end by 2 bases, with 8 bases between. CDR3 in amino acids: CASSLAGTGNTIYF. CDR3 in DNA: TGTGCCAGCAGTTTGGCAGGGACTGGAAACACCATATATTTT.

The J gene is TRBJ2-7, the V gene TRBV30; TRBD2 agrees at 8 bases. This CDR3 has 15 residues. After removal of 2 bases from V and 7 bases from J, the junction contained 13 bases not matched to a gene. Germline CDR1 is GTSNPN and CDR2 is SVGIG (reference sequence). The CDR3 loop reads CAWSLWTGGGSEQYF. The CDR3 DNA follows: TGTGCCTGGAGTCTTTGGACGGGGGGGGGCTCGGAGCAGTACTTC.

The rearrangement joins TRBV5-1 to TRBJ2-5; 7 bases line up with TRBD1. The V gene's germline CDR1 is SGHRS and CDR2 YFSETQ. The CDR3 loop spans 16 amino acids. J gave up 4 bases and V 0 bases, and 9 bases lay outside the gene matches. The CDR3 DNA reads TGCGCCAGCAGCTTGGGCCCTACAGGGGCTGGAGAGACCCAGTACTTC. This encodes CASSLGPTGAGETQYF.

The chain couples TRBV9 to TRBJ2-3; D uncertain. V gave up 0 bases and J gave up 2 bases, with 7 bases separating them. The V gene's germline CDR1 is SGDLS and CDR2 YYNGEE. There are 14 residues in the CDR3. The CDR3 is CASSVVPLTDTQYF. The CDR3, as DNA: TGTGCCAGCAGCGTAGTCCCTCTCACAGATACGCAGTATTTT.